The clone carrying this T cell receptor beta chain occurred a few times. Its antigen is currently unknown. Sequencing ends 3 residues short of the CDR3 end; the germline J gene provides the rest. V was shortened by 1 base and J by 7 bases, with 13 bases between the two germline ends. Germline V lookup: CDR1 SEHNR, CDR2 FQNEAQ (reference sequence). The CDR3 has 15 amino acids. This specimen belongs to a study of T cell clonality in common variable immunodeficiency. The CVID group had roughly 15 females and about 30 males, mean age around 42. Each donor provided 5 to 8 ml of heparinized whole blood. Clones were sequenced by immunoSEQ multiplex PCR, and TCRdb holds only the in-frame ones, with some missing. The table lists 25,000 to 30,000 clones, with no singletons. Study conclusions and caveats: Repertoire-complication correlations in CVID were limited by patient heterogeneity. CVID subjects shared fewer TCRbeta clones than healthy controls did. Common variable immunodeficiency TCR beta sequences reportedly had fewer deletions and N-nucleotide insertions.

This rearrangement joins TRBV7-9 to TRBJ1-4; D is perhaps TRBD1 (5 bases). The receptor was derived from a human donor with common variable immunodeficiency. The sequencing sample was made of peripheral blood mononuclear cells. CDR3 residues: CASSLDPGSSEKLFF. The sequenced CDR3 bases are TGTGCCAGCAGCTTAGATCCAGGGTCAAGTGAAAAA.